The clone carrying this T cell receptor beta chain was picked up one time. As yet, its antigen is unknown. The data derive from a study of cytomegalovirus exposure and HLA in healthy donors. The overall study: The early release's HLA-typed donors yielded tens of millions of unique TCRs. Study-wide points: Later analysis identified 17,000 or so TCR beta sequences associated with HLA alleles, using a false discovery rate threshold of 0.05. A later analysis linked a missense variant in DCLRE1C to the trimming of TCR beta V and J genes.

Trimming cost V 5 bases and J 1 base, with 11 bases left between them. CDR1 and CDR2 (germline): SGHVS, FNYEAQ. This CDR3 comprises 14 residues. The PCR had 60 Vbeta and 13 Jbeta primers. Here immunoSEQ multiplex PCR was the method, and the copy in TCRdb shows in-frame clones only, minus some. The table includes 100,000 to 150,000 clones, 70% to 85% detected once. The gene calls are TRBV7-6 and TRBJ2-5; possibly TRBD1 for D (5 bases). The receptor was isolated from a woman aged 18-29 years in good health and CMV-seropositive. Sequenced: PBMCs. CDR3 nucleotides: TGTGCCAGCAGCCTCGGACACGTCCAAGAGACCCAGTACTTC. This sequence encodes CASSLGHVQETQYF.